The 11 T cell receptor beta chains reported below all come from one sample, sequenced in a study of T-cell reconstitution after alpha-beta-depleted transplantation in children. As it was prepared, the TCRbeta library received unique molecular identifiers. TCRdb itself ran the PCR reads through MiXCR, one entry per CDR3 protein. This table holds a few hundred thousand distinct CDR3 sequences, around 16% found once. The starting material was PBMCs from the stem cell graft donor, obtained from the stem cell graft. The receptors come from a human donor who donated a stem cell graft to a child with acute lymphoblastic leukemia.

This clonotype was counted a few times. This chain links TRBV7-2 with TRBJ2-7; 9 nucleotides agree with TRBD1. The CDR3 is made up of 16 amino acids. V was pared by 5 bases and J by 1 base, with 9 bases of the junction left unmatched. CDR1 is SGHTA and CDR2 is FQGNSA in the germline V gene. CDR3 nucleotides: TGTGCCAGCAGCGGGGGACGCGGGACAGGGTCCTACGAGCAGTACTTC. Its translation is CASSGGRGTGSYEQYF. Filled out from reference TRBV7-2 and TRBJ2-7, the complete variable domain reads GAGVSQSPSNKVTEKGKDVELRCDPISGHTALYWYRQSLGQGLEFLIYFQGNSAPDKSGLPSDRFSAERTGGSVSTLTIQRTQQEDSAVYLCASSGGRGTGSYEQYFGPGTRLTVT.

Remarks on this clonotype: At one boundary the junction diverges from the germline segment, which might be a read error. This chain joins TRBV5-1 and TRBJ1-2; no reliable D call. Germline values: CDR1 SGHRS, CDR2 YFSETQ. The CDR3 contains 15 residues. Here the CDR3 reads CASSLDGPSRHGYTF. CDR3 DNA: TGCGCCAGCAGTTTGGACGGCCCTTCAAGGCATGGCTACACCTTC. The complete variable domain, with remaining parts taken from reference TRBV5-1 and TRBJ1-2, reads KAGVTQTPRYLIKTRGQQVTLSCSPISGHRSVSWYQQTPGQGLQFLFEYFSETQRNKGNFPGRFSGRQFSNSRSEMNVSTLELGDSALYLCASSLDGPSRHGYTFGSGTRLTVV.

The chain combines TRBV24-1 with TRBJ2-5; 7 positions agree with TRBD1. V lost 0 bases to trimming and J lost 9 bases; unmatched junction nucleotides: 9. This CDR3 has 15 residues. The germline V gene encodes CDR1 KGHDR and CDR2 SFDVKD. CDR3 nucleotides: TGTGCCACCAGTGATTTGGGCAGGGGGACGACGTCCCAGTACTTC. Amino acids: CATSDLGRGTTSQYF.

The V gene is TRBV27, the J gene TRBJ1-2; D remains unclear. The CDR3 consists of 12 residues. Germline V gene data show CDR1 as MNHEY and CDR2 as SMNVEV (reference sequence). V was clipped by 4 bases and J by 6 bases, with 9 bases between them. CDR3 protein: CASSSTLHGYTF. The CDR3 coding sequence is TGTGCCAGCAGTTCCACTTTACATGGCTACACCTTC.

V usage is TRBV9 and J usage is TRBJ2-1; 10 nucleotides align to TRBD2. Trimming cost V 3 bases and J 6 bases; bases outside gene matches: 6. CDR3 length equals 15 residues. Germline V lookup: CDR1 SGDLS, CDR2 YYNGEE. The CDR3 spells CASSAGLAEFNEQFF. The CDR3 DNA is TGTGCCAGCAGCGCAGGACTAGCGGAGTTCAATGAGCAGTTCTTC.

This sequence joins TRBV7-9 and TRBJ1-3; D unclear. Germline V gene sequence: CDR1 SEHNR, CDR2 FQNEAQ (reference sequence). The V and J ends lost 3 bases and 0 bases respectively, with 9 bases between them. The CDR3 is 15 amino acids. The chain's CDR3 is CASSLRESSGNTIYF. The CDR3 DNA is TGTGCCAGCAGCTTGAGGGAGAGCTCTGGAAACACCATATATTTT.

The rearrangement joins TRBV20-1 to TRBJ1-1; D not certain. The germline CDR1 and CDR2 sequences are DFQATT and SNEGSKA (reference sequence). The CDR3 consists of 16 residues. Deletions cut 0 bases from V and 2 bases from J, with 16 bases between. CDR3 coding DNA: TGCAGTGCTAGAGATAGTTTGCGGGGTACTAACACTGAAGCTTTCTTT. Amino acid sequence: CSARDSLRGTNTEAFF.

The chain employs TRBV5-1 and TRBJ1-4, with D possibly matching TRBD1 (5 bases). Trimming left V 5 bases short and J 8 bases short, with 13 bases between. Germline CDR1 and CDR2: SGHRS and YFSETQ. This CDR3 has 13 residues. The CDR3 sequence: CASRGQGGEKLFF. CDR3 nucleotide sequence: TGCGCCAGCAGGGGCCAGGGAGGAGAAAAACTGTTTTTT.

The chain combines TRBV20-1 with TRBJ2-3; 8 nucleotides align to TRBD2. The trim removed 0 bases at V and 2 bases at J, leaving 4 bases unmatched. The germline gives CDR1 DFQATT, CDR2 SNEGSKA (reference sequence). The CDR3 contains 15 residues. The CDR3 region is CSARETSGPTDTQYF. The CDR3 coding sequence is TGCAGTGCTAGAGAAACTAGCGGACCCACAGATACGCAGTATTTT.

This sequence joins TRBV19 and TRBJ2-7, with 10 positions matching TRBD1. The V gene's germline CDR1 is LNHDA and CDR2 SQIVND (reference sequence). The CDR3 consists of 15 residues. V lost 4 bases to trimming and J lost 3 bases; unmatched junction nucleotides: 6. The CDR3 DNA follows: TGTGCCAGTAGTACCGGGACAGGGGCCGACTACGAGCAGTACTTC. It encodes CASSTGTGADYEQYF. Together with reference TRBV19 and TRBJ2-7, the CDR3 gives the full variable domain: DGGITQSPKYLFRKEGQNVTLSCEQNLNHDAMYWYRQDPGQGLRLIYYSQIVNDFQKGDIAEGYSVSREKKESFPLTVTSAQKNPTAFYLCASSTGTGADYEQYFGPGTRLTVT.

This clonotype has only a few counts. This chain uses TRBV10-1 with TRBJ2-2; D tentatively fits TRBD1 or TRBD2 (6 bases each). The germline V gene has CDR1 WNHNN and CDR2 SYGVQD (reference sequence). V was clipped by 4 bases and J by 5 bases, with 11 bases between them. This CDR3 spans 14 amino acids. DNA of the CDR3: TGCGCCAGCAGTGCATGGAGGGGGACCGGGGAGCTGTTTTTT. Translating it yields CASSAWRGTGELFF.